A single T cell receptor beta chain is shown here with its context. The V and J ends lost 4 bases and 8 bases respectively, with 23 bases between them. The CDR3 totals 17 residues. Germline lookup yields CDR1 SEHNR and CDR2 FQNEAQ (reference sequence). Libraries were prepared by immunoSEQ multiplex PCR; TCRdb keeps only in-frame clonotypes and omits some of them. Found here are around 60,000 clones, approximately 95% of them singletons; the top ten hold roughly 1.5%. This specimen comes from a study of preoperative IRX-2 immunotherapy in early breast cancer. Treatment denoted: preoperative locoregional IRX-2 cytokine immunotherapy. Preoperative locoregional IRX-2 cytokine immunotherapy was tested in the phase Ib source study.

The sequence came from a human donor with breast cancer. Sample collection was performed from a patient treated with IRX-2 immunotherapy. The chain recombines TRBV7-9 with TRBJ1-4, with D possibly TRBD1 on 6 matching bases. The CDR3: CASSSSIRQVGLEKLFF. The CDR3 DNA reads TGTGCCAGCAGCTCCTCCATCCGACAGGTCGGGTTAGAAAAACTGTTTTTT.